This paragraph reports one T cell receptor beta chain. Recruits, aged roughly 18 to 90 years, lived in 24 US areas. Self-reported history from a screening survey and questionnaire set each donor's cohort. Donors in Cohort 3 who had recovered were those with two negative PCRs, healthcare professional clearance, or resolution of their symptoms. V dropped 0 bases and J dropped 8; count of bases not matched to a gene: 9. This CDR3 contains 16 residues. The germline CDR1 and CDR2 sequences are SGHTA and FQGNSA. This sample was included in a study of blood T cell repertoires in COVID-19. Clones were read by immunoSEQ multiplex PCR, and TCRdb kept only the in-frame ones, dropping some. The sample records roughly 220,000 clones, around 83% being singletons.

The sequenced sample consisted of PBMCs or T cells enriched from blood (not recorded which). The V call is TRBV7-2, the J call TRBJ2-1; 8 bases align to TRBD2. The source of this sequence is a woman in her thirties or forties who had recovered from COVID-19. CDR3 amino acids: CASSLARQREMYEQFF. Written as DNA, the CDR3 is TGTGCCAGCAGCTTAGCGCGGCAGCGGGAGATGTATGAGCAGTTCTTC.